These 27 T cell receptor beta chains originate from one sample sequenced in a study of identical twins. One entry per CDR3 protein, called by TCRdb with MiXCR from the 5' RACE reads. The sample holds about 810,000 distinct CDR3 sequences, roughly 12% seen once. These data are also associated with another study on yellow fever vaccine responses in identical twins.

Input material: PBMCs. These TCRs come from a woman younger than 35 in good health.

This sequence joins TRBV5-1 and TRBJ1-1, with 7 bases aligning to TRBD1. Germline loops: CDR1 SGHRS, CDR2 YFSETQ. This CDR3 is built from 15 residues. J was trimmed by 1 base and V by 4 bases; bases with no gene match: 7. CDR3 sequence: CASSPTRGANTEAFF. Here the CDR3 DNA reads TGCGCCAGCAGCCCCACCAGGGGGGCGAACACTGAAGCTTTCTTT.

The CDR3 region is CASSLARESDTQYF. DNA of the CDR3: TGTGCCAGCAGCTTAGCACGGGAATCAGATACGCAGTATTTT. The chain carries TRBV7-9 and TRBJ2-3, with D perhaps TRBD2 (5 bases). The CDR3 length is 14 residues. The germline CDR1 and CDR2 sequences are SEHNR and FQNEAQ (reference sequence). V dropped 0 bases and J dropped 4 bases, with 8 bases sitting between them.

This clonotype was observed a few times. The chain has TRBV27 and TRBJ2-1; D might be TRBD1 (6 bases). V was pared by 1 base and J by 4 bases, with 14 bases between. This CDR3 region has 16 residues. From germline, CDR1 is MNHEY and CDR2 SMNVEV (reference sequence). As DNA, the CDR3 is TGTGCCAGCAGTTTATGGGCCAGGGGCCAATACAATGAGCAGTTCTTC. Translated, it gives CASSLWARGQYNEQFF.

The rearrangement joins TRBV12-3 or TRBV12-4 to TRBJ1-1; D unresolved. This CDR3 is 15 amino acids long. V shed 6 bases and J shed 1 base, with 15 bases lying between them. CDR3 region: CASSPTAGPNTEAFF. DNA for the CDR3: TGTGCCAGCAGCCCAACCGCGGGCCCGAACACTGAAGCTTTCTTT.

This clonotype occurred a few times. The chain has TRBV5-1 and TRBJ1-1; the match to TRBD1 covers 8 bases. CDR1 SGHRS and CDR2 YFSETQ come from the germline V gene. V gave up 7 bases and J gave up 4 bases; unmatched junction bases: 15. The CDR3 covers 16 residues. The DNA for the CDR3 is TGCGCCAGCGGAACTGGACAGGGAAGTTGGGGCACTGAAGCTTTCTTT. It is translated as CASGTGQGSWGTEAFF.

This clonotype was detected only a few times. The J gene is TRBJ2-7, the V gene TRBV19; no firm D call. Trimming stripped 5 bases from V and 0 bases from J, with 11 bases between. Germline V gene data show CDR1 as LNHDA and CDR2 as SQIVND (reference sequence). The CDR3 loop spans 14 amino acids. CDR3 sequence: CASSPTMSSYEQYF. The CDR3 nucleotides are TGTGCCAGTAGTCCTACTATGAGCTCCTACGAGCAGTACTTC.

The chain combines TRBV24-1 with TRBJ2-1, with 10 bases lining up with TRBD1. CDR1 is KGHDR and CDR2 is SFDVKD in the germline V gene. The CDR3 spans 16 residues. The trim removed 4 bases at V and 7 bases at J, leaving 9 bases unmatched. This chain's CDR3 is CATSDPGTGDPNEQFF. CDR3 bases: TGTGCCACCAGTGACCCGGGGACAGGGGACCCTAATGAGCAGTTCTTC.

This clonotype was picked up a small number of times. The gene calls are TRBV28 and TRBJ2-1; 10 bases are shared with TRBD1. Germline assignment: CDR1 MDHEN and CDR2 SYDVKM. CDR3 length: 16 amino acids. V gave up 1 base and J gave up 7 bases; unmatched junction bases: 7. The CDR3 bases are TGTGCCAGCAGTTTATCGTTGGGACAGGGGATGAATGAGCAGTTCTTC. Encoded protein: CASSLSLGQGMNEQFF.

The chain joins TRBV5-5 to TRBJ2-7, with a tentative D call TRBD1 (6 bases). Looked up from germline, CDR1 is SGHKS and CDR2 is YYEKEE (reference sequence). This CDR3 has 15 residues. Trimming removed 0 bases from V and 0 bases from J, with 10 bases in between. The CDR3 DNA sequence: TGTGCCAGCAGCTTGGGCAGGACAGTCTCCTACGAGCAGTACTTC. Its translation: CASSLGRTVSYEQYF.

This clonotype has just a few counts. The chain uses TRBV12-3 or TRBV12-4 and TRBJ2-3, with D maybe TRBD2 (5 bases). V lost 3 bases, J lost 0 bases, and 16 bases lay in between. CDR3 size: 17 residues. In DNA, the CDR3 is TGTGCCAGCAGTTTGCCCTTAGAGCGGCCAAGCACAGATACGCAGTATTTT. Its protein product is CASSLPLERPSTDTQYF.

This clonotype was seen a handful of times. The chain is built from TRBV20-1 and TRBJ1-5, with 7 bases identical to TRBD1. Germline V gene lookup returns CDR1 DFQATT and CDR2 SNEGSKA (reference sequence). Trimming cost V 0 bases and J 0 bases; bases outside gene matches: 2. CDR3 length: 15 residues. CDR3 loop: CSARETGHSNQPQHF. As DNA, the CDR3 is TGCAGTGCTAGAGAGACAGGGCATAGCAATCAGCCCCAGCATTTT.

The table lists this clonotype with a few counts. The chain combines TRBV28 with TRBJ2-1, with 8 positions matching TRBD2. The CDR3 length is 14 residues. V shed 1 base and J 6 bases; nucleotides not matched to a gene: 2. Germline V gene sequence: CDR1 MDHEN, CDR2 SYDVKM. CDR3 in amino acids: CASSLLTSGNEQFF. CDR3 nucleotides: TGTGCCAGCAGTTTATTAACTAGCGGCAATGAGCAGTTCTTC.

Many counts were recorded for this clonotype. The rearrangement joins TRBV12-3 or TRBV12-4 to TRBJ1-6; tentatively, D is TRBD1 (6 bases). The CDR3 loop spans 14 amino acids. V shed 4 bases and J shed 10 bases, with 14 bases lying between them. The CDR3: CASSSDTGLSPLHF. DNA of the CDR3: TGTGCCAGCAGTTCGGACACAGGGTTATCACCCCTCCACTTT.

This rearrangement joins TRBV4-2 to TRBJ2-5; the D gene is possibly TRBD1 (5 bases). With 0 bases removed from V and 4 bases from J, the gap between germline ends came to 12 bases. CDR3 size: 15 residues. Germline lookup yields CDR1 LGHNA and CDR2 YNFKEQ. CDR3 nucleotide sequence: TGTGCCAGCAGCCAAGACTTAGGGGTCGGAGAGACCCAGTACTTC. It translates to CASSQDLGVGETQYF.

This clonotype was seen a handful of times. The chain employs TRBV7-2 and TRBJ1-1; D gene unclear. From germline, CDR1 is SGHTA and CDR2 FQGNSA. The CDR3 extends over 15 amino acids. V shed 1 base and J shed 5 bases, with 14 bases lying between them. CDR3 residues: CASSLGALIGTEAFF. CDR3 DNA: TGTGCCAGCAGCTTAGGGGCCCTAATCGGGACTGAAGCTTTCTTT.

The CDR3 DNA follows: TGCAGCGTTGACACGGCAGGGGCCACCGGGGAGCTGTTTTTT. Translation gives CSVDTAGATGELFF. The rearrangement uses TRBV29-1 and TRBJ2-2; tentative D call: TRBD1 (6 bases). The CDR3 runs 14 residues. Trimming shortened V by 3 bases and J by 4 bases, and 12 bases separated the two germline ends. Germline lookup yields CDR1 SQVTM and CDR2 ANQGSEA.

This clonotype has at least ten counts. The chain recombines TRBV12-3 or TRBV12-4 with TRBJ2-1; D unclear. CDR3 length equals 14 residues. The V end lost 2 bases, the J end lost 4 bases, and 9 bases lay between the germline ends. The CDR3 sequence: CASSLLWEYNEQFF. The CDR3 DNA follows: TGTGCCAGCAGTTTACTCTGGGAATACAATGAGCAGTTCTTC.

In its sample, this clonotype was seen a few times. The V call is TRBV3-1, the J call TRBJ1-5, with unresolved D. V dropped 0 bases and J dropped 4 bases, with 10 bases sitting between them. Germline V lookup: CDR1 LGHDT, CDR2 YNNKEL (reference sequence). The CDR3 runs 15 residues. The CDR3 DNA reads TGTGCCAGCAGCCAAGATAGGGCCCGTAATCAGCCCCAGCATTTT. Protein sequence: CASSQDRARNQPQHF.

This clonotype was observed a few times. DNA of the CDR3: TGTGCCAGCAGCCCCATTGGGAGTGAAGTGAACACTGAAGCTTTCTTT. This sequence encodes CASSPIGSEVNTEAFF. This sequence joins TRBV9 and TRBJ1-1; D is unresolved. The V gene lost 4 bases and the J gene lost 0 bases, with 16 bases spanning the gap. Germline CDR1 is SGDLS and CDR2 is YYNGEE. The CDR3 is 16 amino acids. Using reference TRBV9 and TRBJ1-1 for the parts outside the CDR3, the full variable domain is DSGVTQTPKHLITATGQRVTLRCSPRSGDLSVYWYQQSLDQGLQFLIQYYNGEERAKGNILERFSAQQFPDLHSELNLSSLELGDSALYFCASSPIGSEVNTEAFFGQGTRLTVV.

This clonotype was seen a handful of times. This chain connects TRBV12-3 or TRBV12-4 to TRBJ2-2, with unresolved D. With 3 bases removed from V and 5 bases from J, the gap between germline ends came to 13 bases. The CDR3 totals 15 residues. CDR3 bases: TGTGCCAGCAGTTTCCTTCAGATTGGGACCGGGGAGCTGTTTTTT. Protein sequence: CASSFLQIGTGELFF.

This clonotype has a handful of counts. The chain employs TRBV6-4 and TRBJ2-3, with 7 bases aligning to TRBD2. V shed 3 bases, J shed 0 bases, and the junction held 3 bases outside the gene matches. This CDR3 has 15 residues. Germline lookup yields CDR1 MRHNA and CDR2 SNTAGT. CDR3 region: CASSESSGSTDTQYF. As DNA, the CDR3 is TGTGCCAGCAGTGAGTCTAGCGGTAGCACAGATACGCAGTATTTT.

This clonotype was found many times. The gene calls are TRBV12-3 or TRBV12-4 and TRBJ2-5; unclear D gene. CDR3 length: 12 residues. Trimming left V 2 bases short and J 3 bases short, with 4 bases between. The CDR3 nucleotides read TGTGCCAGCAGTTTAACGGAAGAGACCCAGTACTTC. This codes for CASSLTEETQYF.

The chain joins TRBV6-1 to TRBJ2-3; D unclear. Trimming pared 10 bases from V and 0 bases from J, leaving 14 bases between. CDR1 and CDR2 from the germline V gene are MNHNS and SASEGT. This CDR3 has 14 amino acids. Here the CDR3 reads CATGVVPSTDTQYF. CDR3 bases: TGTGCCACCGGCGTGGTTCCAAGCACAGATACGCAGTATTTT.

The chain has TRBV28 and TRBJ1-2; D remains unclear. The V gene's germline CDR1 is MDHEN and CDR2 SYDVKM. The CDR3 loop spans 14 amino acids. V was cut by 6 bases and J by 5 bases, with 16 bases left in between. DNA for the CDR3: TGTGCCAGCAGCCCTGAAGTTGGAGGATATGGCTACACCTTC. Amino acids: CASSPEVGGYGYTF.

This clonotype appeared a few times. In DNA form, the CDR3 reads TGTGCCAGCAGCCAAGGTCGACAGGGCCCACAAGAGACCCAGTACTTC. It encodes CASSQGRQGPQETQYF. The J gene is TRBJ2-5, the V gene TRBV3-1; 7 bases align to TRBD1. J was trimmed by 2 bases and V by 1 base; bases with no gene match: 7. CDR1 LGHDT and CDR2 YNNKEL come from the germline V gene (reference sequence). The CDR3 totals 16 residues.

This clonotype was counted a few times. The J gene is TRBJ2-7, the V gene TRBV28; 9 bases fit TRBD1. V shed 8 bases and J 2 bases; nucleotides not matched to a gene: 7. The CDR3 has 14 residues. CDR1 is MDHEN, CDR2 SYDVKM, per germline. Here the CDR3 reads CASRRTGEAYEQYF. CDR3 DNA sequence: TGTGCCAGCCGAAGGACAGGGGAGGCCTACGAGCAGTACTTC.

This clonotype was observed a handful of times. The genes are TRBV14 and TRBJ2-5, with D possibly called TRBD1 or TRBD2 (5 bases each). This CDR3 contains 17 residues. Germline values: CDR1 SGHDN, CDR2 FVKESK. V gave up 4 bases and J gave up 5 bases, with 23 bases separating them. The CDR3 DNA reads TGTGCCAGCAGCCCCCCAAACGGGGCCGTTCGTGGGGAGACCCAGTACTTC. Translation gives CASSPPNGAVRGETQYF.